Following are 23 T cell receptor beta chains from one sample sequenced in a study of human T cells and chemical hapten exposure. Regarding time point: pre-sensitization, week 0. The treatment was: therapeutic diphenylcyclopropenone sensitization with weekly scalp DPC. TCRdb reprocessed the RACE reads via MiXCR and lists one record per CDR3 protein. The sample lists under 300,000 distinct CDR3 sequences; approximately 8% were seen once. The sequenced sample was whole blood, obtained in connection with sensitization to the hapten diphenylcyclopropenone (DPC). The source of these receptors is a man younger than 30 with alopecia areata. Some clones in this sample may be carry-over from other donors' samples.

This clonotype was seen a few times. J is TRBJ2-5 and V is TRBV7-9, with 9 bases that match TRBD1. This CDR3 contains 14 residues. J gave up 7 bases and V 4 bases, and 7 bases lay outside the gene matches. CDR1 SEHNR and CDR2 FQNEAQ come from the germline V gene (reference sequence). For the CDR3, the DNA is TGTGCCAGCAGCTCCCGGGACAGGGCTAGGACCCAGTACTTC. The encoded protein is CASSSRDRARTQYF. Drawing the rest from reference TRBV7-9 and TRBJ2-5, the complete variable domain is DTGVSQNPRHKITKRGQNVTFRCDPISEHNRLYWYRQTLGQGPEFLTYFQNEAQLEKSRLLSDRFSAERPKGSFSTLEIQRTEQGDSAMYLCASSSRDRARTQYFGPGTRLLVL.

This clonotype was found a few times. The gene calls are TRBV5-1 and TRBJ1-2; D gene ambiguous. The V end was cut by 3 bases, the J end by 8 bases, with 17 bases between. CDR1 is SGHRS and CDR2 is YFSETQ in the germline V gene. The CDR3 covers 14 residues. This chain's CDR3 is CASSSLSETQGYTF. The CDR3 nucleotides read TGCGCCAGCAGCTCCCTCTCGGAAACGCAGGGCTACACCTTC.

The genes are TRBV19 and TRBJ1-2; D might be TRBD1 (5 bases). The CDR3 length is 16 residues. Germline V CDR1 and CDR2: LNHDA, SQIVND (reference sequence). Trimming shortened V by 1 base and J by 5 bases, and 17 bases separated the two germline ends. In DNA, the CDR3 is TGTGCCAGTAGTATAGGGACAATAAATACTCGGTATGGCTACACCTTC. It translates to CASSIGTINTRYGYTF. Combining the CDR3 with reference TRBV19 and TRBJ1-2 gives the whole variable domain DGGITQSPKYLFRKEGQNVTLSCEQNLNHDAMYWYRQDPGQGLRLIYYSQIVNDFQKGDIAEGYSVSREKKESFPLTVTSAQKNPTAFYLCASSIGTINTRYGYTFGSGTRLTVV.

A few counts support this clonotype. V usage is TRBV20-1 and J usage is TRBJ1-2; tentative D call: TRBD1 (5 bases). This CDR3 has 13 amino acids. V was cut by 2 bases and J by 9 bases, with 16 bases left in between. Germline CDR1 DFQATT, CDR2 SNEGSKA (reference sequence). The CDR3 region is CSARWSGPDRYTF. The DNA of the CDR3 is TGCAGTGCTAGATGGTCGGGGCCTGACCGCTACACCTTC.

This clonotype was counted at least ten times. The rearrangement uses TRBV14 and TRBJ1-4; D unresolved. This CDR3 is 12 amino acids long. Trimming cost V 1 base and J 7 bases, with 4 bases left between them. CDR1 is SGHDN and CDR2 is FVKESK in the germline V gene. The CDR3 sequence is CASSQAGEKLFF. The CDR3 DNA is TGTGCCAGCAGCCAAGCCGGTGAAAAACTGTTTTTT.

J is TRBJ1-2 and V is TRBV20-1; no definite D call. The V gene's germline CDR1 is DFQATT and CDR2 SNEGSKA (reference sequence). V dropped 1 base and J dropped 8 bases, with 11 bases sitting between them. This CDR3 contains 12 residues. The CDR3 here is CSARVWTIGYTF. CDR3 DNA sequence: TGCAGTGCTAGAGTTTGGACCATAGGCTACACCTTC.

The V call is TRBV2, the J call TRBJ2-7; 7 bases map to TRBD1. V shed 8 bases, J shed 2 bases, and the junction held 6 bases outside the gene matches. The germline V gene has CDR1 SNHLY and CDR2 FYNNEI. This CDR3 is 13 amino acids long. The CDR3 bases are TGTGCCAGCGGCCGGGACAGAACCTACGAGCAGTACTTC. Protein sequence: CASGRDRTYEQYF. Using reference TRBV2 and TRBJ2-7 for the parts outside the CDR3, the full variable domain is EPEVTQTPSHQVTQMGQEVILRCVPISNHLYFYWYRQILGQKVEFLVSFYNNEISEKSEIFDDQFSVERPDGSNFTLKIRSTKLEDSAMYFCASGRDRTYEQYFGPGTRLTVT.

This clonotype was seen a handful of times. V usage is TRBV10-3 and J usage is TRBJ2-1; D remains ambiguous. Germline CDR1 ENHRY, CDR2 SYGVKD. The length of the CDR3 is 11 residues. V shed 4 bases and J shed 8 bases, with 6 bases lying between them. CDR3 DNA sequence: TGTGCCATCAGTGCTGGGGATGAGCAGTTCTTC. Translated, it gives CAISAGDEQFF.

The chain is built from TRBV11-2 and TRBJ1-5; no definite D call. V lost 7 bases and J lost 4, with 11 bases in between. The CDR3 is made up of 13 amino acids. The V gene's germline CDR1 is SGHAT and CDR2 FQNNGV. The DNA of the CDR3 is TGTGCCAGCACCCGTTTAAGGAATCAGCCCCAGCATTTT. This translates into CASTRLRNQPQHF.

V is TRBV4-3 and J is TRBJ1-5; 8 bases map to TRBD1. V gave up 0 bases and J gave up 5 bases; unmatched junction bases: 9. The CDR3 spans 17 residues. Germline V gene lookup returns CDR1 LGHNA and CDR2 YSLEER. Here the CDR3 reads CASSQDSYHRGDQPQHF. CDR3 in DNA: TGCGCCAGCAGCCAAGATTCCTATCACAGGGGGGATCAGCCCCAGCATTTT.

The chain links TRBV28 to TRBJ2-2; a possible D gene is TRBD2 (7 bases). This CDR3 spans 14 amino acids. With 7 bases removed from V and 4 bases from J, the gap between germline ends came to 13 bases. Germline V gene sequence: CDR1 MDHEN, CDR2 SYDVKM. The CDR3 DNA reads TGTGCCAGCATCGAAAGGGGGGGCACCGGGGAGCTGTTTTTT. Encoded protein: CASIERGGTGELFF.

The gene calls are TRBV7-2 and TRBJ1-1; D unresolved. The germline V gene encodes CDR1 SGHTA and CDR2 FQGNSA. Deletions cut 7 bases from V and 4 bases from J, with 16 bases between. The CDR3 length is 14 residues. The CDR3 nucleotides read TGTGCCAGCATCGTTGACGCCCGCTCCACTGAAGCTTTCTTT. It encodes CASIVDARSTEAFF.

This clonotype was counted between two and nine times. The rearrangement links TRBV28 to TRBJ1-5; 7 positions agree with TRBD1. The length of the CDR3 is 14 residues. Germline CDR1 is MDHEN and CDR2 is SYDVKM. V shed 6 bases, J shed 9 bases, and the junction held 11 bases outside the gene matches. The CDR3 reads CASRPGQDHRPQHF. CDR3 coding DNA: TGTGCCAGCAGACCTGGACAGGACCATCGGCCCCAGCATTTT.

This chain connects TRBV29-1 to TRBJ2-1; D possibly corresponds to TRBD1 (5 bases). Trimming pared 6 bases from V and 9 bases from J, leaving 9 bases between. The V gene's germline CDR1 is SQVTM and CDR2 ANQGSEA. The CDR3 length is 10 residues. The CDR3 sequence is CSVGRAEQFF. Written as DNA, the CDR3 is TGCAGCGTGGGCAGGGCTGAGCAGTTCTTC.

In this sample, this clonotype turned up many times. The rearrangement links TRBV5-1 to TRBJ2-5; tentative D call: TRBD1 (5 bases). There are 18 residues in the CDR3. V lost 3 bases to trimming and J lost 8 bases, with 29 bases between them. The germline CDR1 and CDR2 sequences are SGHRS and YFSETQ. CDR3 sequence (DNA): TGCGCCAGCAGCTGGGGTCGACAGTCCGACGCAATAAGCCCTACCCAGTACTTC. Its translation is CASSWGRQSDAISPTQYF.

This clonotype was observed a handful of times. V gene TRBV7-2 combines with J gene TRBJ1-5; 9 bases align to TRBD1. This CDR3 region has 17 residues. Trimming at V came to 2 bases and at J to 4 bases, leaving 9 bases not matched to a gene. Germline CDR1 is SGHTA and CDR2 is FQGNSA. CDR3 nucleotide sequence: TGTGCCAGCAGCTTAACCGTCGGACAGGGGCGGAATCAGCCCCAGCATTTT. Protein sequence: CASSLTVGQGRNQPQHF.

This clonotype was found many times. The chain recombines TRBV7-2 with TRBJ2-5; no clear D gene. The V end lost 3 bases, the J end lost 5 bases, and 13 bases lay between the germline ends. Looked up from germline, CDR1 is SGHTA and CDR2 is FQGNSA. CDR3 length: 14 amino acids. In nucleotides, the CDR3 is TGTGCCAGCAGCTTTGGTCGGCCAGTTGAGACCCAGTACTTC. It translates to CASSFGRPVETQYF.

The chain has TRBV5-5 and TRBJ1-2; TRBD1 aligns across 7 bases. CDR1 and CDR2 from the germline V gene are SGHKS and YYEKEE (reference sequence). Trimming took 4 bases from V and 7 from J; bases not matched to a gene: 7. The CDR3 has 13 amino acids. The CDR3 here is CASSPWTGGGYTF. CDR3 DNA: TGTGCCAGCAGCCCGTGGACAGGCGGTGGCTACACCTTC.

The sample holds many counts of this clonotype. This chain uses TRBV7-9 with TRBJ1-1; D might be TRBD1 (6 bases). The CDR3 is made up of 15 amino acids. From germline, CDR1 is SEHNR and CDR2 FQNEAQ (reference sequence). Trimming cost V 1 base and J 3 bases, with 12 bases left between them. The CDR3 DNA is TGTGCCAGCAGCTTAGTGTCAGGGGCGGACACTGAAGCTTTCTTT. Protein: CASSLVSGADTEAFF. Together with reference TRBV7-9 and TRBJ1-1, the CDR3 gives the full variable domain: DTGVSQNPRHKITKRGQNVTFRCDPISEHNRLYWYRQTLGQGPEFLTYFQNEAQLEKSRLLSDRFSAERPKGSFSTLEIQRTEQGDSAMYLCASSLVSGADTEAFFGQGTRLTVV.

Ten or more counts support this clonotype. The chain combines TRBV18 with TRBJ1-2; a possible D gene is TRBD1 (6 bases). Germline CDR1 reads KGHSH; CDR2 reads LQKENI. V dropped 3 bases and J dropped 4 bases, with 12 bases sitting between them. This CDR3 contains 14 residues. The CDR3 region is CASSPNRDGYGYTF. DNA of the CDR3: TGTGCCAGCTCACCCAACAGGGACGGCTATGGCTACACCTTC.

This clonotype appeared a few times. This rearrangement joins TRBV6-1 to TRBJ1-5, with D hard to call. Deletions cut 0 bases from V and 2 bases from J, with 11 bases between. The CDR3 covers 16 residues. Looked up from germline, CDR1 is MNHNS and CDR2 is SASEGT. The CDR3 bases are TGTGCCAGCAGTGAAGCTGGAGGCTCGGGCAATCAGCCCCAGCATTTT. Amino acids: CASSEAGGSGNQPQHF.

This clonotype has a handful of counts. V and J are TRBV29-1 and TRBJ1-1; D call uncertain. Germline-derived CDR1 and CDR2 are SQVTM and ANQGSEA. The V gene lost 0 bases and the J gene lost 5 bases, with 10 bases spanning the gap. This CDR3 spans 13 amino acids. The CDR3 bases are TGCAGCGTTGAAGATCTAAGGAGAACTGAAGCTTTCTTT. Translating it yields CSVEDLRRTEAFF. Filled out from reference TRBV29-1 and TRBJ1-1, the complete variable domain reads SAVISQKPSRDICQRGTSLTIQCQVDSQVTMMFWYRQQPGQSLTLIATANQGSEATYESGFVIDKFPISRPNLTFSTLTVSNMSPEDSSIYLCSVEDLRRTEAFFGQGTRLTVV.

This clonotype appeared a few times. The chain links TRBV7-9 to TRBJ2-3; D might be TRBD2 (7 bases). The CDR3 has 15 amino acids. V gave up 2 bases and J gave up 2 bases, with 11 bases separating them. Germline V gene lookup returns CDR1 SEHNR and CDR2 FQNEAQ (reference sequence). Here the CDR3 DNA reads TGTGCCAGCAGCTTAACGGGGGGCCTCACAGATACGCAGTATTTT. This codes for CASSLTGGLTDTQYF.